Listed below are T cell receptor beta chains from one sample, sequenced in a study of Ad26.COV2.S vaccination and SARS-CoV-2 variants. The data were produced by immunoSEQ multiplex PCR, yet TCRdb's version contains in-frame clones alone and is incomplete. The sample yields roughly 450,000 clones, 75% to 95% seen once. The source was peripheral blood, collected in a trial of Ad26.COV2.S vaccine versus placebo. Source of these receptors: a person between 18 and 65 years old who received the Ad26.COV2.S COVID-19 vaccine or a placebo. CDR3s include the opening cysteine and the closing phenylalanine or tryptophan. The order of the fields is clone size, V gene, J gene, D gene, CDR3 protein, CDR3 DNA. The D gene is left open where the match is weak. The size of a clone is reported for some rows only, either as once, few or many, or as a class for expanded clones.

clone size: once; V gene: TRBV21-1; J gene: TRBJ1-1; D gene: -; CDR3 protein: CASSKVGGLNTEAFF; CDR3 DNA: TGTGCCAGCAGCAAAGTGGGGGGATTGAACACTGAAGCTTTCTTT
clone size: -; V gene: TRBV27; J gene: TRBJ2-3; D gene: -; CDR3 protein: CASRILGRYTDTQYF; CDR3 DNA: TGTGCCAGCAGGATCTTGGGACGCTACACAGATACGCAGTATTTT
clone size: once; V gene: TRBV9; J gene: TRBJ2-5; D gene: TRBD1; CDR3 protein: CASSVDRATETQYF; CDR3 DNA: TGTGCCAGCAGCGTGGACAGGGCAACGGAGACCCAGTACTTC
clone size: -; V gene: TRBV13; J gene: TRBJ2-4; D gene: -; CDR3 protein: CASSLGENIQYF; CDR3 DNA: TGTGCCAGCAGCTTAGGGGAAAACATTCAGTACTTC
clone size: -; V gene: TRBV6-5; J gene: TRBJ1-5; D gene: -; CDR3 protein: CASRNTAGQPQHF; CDR3 DNA: TGTGCCAGCAGAAATACGGCTGGGCAGCCCCAGCATTTT
clone size: -; V gene: TRBV5-1; J gene: TRBJ1-1; D gene: TRBD1; CDR3 protein: CASSLLDRGLSTEAFF; CDR3 DNA: TGCGCCAGCAGCCTCTTGGACAGGGGGCTTAGCACTGAAGCTTTCTTT
clone size: few; V gene: TRBV28; J gene: TRBJ1-2; D gene: -; CDR3 protein: CASSLWRAHGYTF; CDR3 DNA: TGTGCCAGCAGTTTGTGGAGGGCTCATGGCTACACCTTC
clone size: few; V gene: TRBV6-5; J gene: TRBJ1-4; D gene: -; CDR3 protein: CASSQVGRGREKLFF; CDR3 DNA: TGTGCCAGCAGCCAGGTTGGCAGGGGTCGTGAAAAACTGTTTTTT
clone size: -; V gene: TRBV5-4; J gene: TRBJ1-6; D gene: TRBD1; CDR3 protein: CASSLYGTGDSPLHF; CDR3 DNA: TGTGCCAGCAGCTTGTACGGGACAGGAGATTCACCCCTCCACTTT
clone size: -; V gene: TRBV28; J gene: TRBJ2-7; D gene: -; CDR3 protein: CASTQVGTVSYEQYF; CDR3 DNA: TGTGCCAGCACCCAAGTGGGGACGGTGTCCTACGAGCAGTACTTC
clone size: -; V gene: TRBV4-2; J gene: TRBJ1-4; D gene: -; CDR3 protein: CASSQESIEPRKLFF; CDR3 DNA: TGTGCCAGCAGCCAAGAGTCGATAGAGCCCCGAAAACTGTTTTTT
clone size: -; V gene: TRBV9; J gene: TRBJ2-3; D gene: TRBD2; CDR3 protein: CASSASFRSGTTDTQYF; CDR3 DNA: TGTGCCAGCAGTGCTTCTTTCAGGAGCGGGACCACAGATACGCAGTATTTT
clone size: -; V gene: TRBV25-1; J gene: TRBJ2-1; D gene: TRBD2; CDR3 protein: CVRGEGTSLYNEQFF; CDR3 DNA: TGTGTCAGAGGAGAGGGGACTAGTCTTTACAATGAGCAGTTCTTC
clone size: -; V gene: TRBV27; J gene: TRBJ2-5; D gene: -; CDR3 protein: CASSFLTGETQYF; CDR3 DNA: TGTGCCAGCAGTTTTTTGACGGGAGAGACCCAGTACTTC
clone size: -; V gene: TRBV5-1; J gene: TRBJ1-5; D gene: -; CDR3 protein: CASSPDRPGGPQHF; CDR3 DNA: TGCGCCAGCAGCCCAGACAGACCCGGGGGGCCCCAGCATTTT
clone size: -; V gene: TRBV11-2; J gene: TRBJ1-1; D gene: -; CDR3 protein: CASSLDSDTLNTEAFF; CDR3 DNA: TGTGCCAGCAGCTTAGATTCGGACACCTTGAACACTGAAGCTTTCTTT
clone size: -; V gene: TRBV20-1; J gene: TRBJ2-7; D gene: TRBD2; CDR3 protein: CSASRTSGRYEQYF; CDR3 DNA: TGCAGTGCCAGTAGGACTAGCGGGAGGTACGAGCAGTACTTC
clone size: -; V gene: TRBV4-3; J gene: TRBJ2-3; D gene: -; CDR3 protein: CASSQAPLSRGAVGTDTQYF; CDR3 DNA: TGCGCCAGCAGCCAAGCACCCCTTTCCCGCGGGGCCGTAGGAACAGATACGCAGTATTTT
clone size: -; V gene: TRBV7-2; J gene: TRBJ2-1; D gene: -; CDR3 protein: CASSRGSDAGNEQFF; CDR3 DNA: TGTGCCAGCAGCCGCGGGTCGGACGCGGGGAATGAGCAGTTCTTC
clone size: once; V gene: TRBV29-1; J gene: TRBJ2-7; D gene: -; CDR3 protein: CSVEGPSYEQYF; CDR3 DNA: TGCAGCGTTGAAGGCCCTAGCTACGAGCAGTACTTC
clone size: -; V gene: TRBV6-2/TRBV6-3; J gene: TRBJ2-4; D gene: -; CDR3 protein: CASSYLGEDIQYF; CDR3 DNA: TGTGCCAGCAGTTACTTGGGCGAGGACATTCAGTACTTC
clone size: -; V gene: TRBV29-1; J gene: TRBJ2-7; D gene: -; CDR3 protein: CSVNKRRRPF; CDR3 DNA: TGCAGCGTCAATAAAAGGAGGAGGCCCTTC
clone size: -; V gene: TRBV3-1/TRBV3-2; J gene: TRBJ2-2; D gene: -; CDR3 protein: CASSQGAGPGELFF; CDR3 DNA: TGTGCCAGCAGCCAAGGGGCCGGCCCCGGGGAGCTGTTTTTT
clone size: -; V gene: TRBV6-5; J gene: TRBJ2-1; D gene: -; CDR3 protein: CASSYHVRTMNEQFF; CDR3 DNA: TGTGCCAGCAGTTATCACGTCAGAACCATGAATGAGCAGTTCTTC
clone size: once; V gene: TRBV7-8; J gene: TRBJ2-1; D gene: TRBD2; CDR3 protein: CASSIAGRLAGRNEQFF; CDR3 DNA: TGTGCCAGCAGCATCGCCGGTAGGCTAGCGGGACGTAATGAGCAGTTCTTC
clone size: -; V gene: TRBV30; J gene: TRBJ2-7; D gene: -; CDR3 protein: CAWSRWESSYEQYF; CDR3 DNA: TGTGCCTGGAGTAGGTGGGAGAGCTCCTACGAGCAGTACTTC
clone size: many; V gene: TRBV30; J gene: TRBJ1-6; D gene: -; CDR3 protein: CAWNGHSADNSPLHF; CDR3 DNA: TGTGCCTGGAACGGCCACTCGGCAGATAATTCACCCCTCCACTTT
clone size: once; V gene: TRBV7-9; J gene: TRBJ2-2; D gene: TRBD1; CDR3 protein: CASRRTSGTADTGELFF; CDR3 DNA: TGTGCCAGCAGACGTACCTCTGGGACAGCGGACACCGGGGAGCTGTTTTTT
clone size: -; V gene: TRBV28; J gene: TRBJ2-1; D gene: -; CDR3 protein: CASSLGRDNEQFF; CDR3 DNA: TGTGCCAGCAGTCTCGGACGGGACAATGAGCAGTTCTTC
clone size: -; V gene: TRBV6-9; J gene: TRBJ1-5; D gene: -; CDR3 protein: CASSPRSWGNQPQHF; CDR3 DNA: TGTGCCAGCAGCCCACGTTCCTGGGGCAATCAGCCCCAGCATTTT
clone size: once; V gene: TRBV11-2; J gene: TRBJ2-3; D gene: -; CDR3 protein: CASSLSWELGPDTQYF; CDR3 DNA: TGTGCCAGCAGCTTATCCTGGGAGCTGGGGCCAGATACGCAGTATTTT
clone size: -; V gene: TRBV7-2; J gene: TRBJ2-5; D gene: -; CDR3 protein: CASSSNSGSQTQYF; CDR3 DNA: TGTGCCAGCAGCTCCAATTCGGGTAGCCAGACCCAGTACTTC
clone size: -; V gene: TRBV6-5; J gene: TRBJ1-1; D gene: TRBD1; CDR3 protein: CASSGQGPGTEAFF; CDR3 DNA: TGTGCCAGCAGCGGACAGGGGCCGGGAACTGAAGCTTTCTTT
clone size: -; V gene: TRBV4-1; J gene: TRBJ1-2; D gene: -; CDR3 protein: CASSGGEYGYTF; CDR3 DNA: TGCGCCAGCAGCGGGGGGGAGTATGGCTACACCTTC
clone size: -; V gene: TRBV5-1; J gene: TRBJ2-3; D gene: TRBD1; CDR3 protein: CASSPTGKGDTQYF; CDR3 DNA: TGCGCCAGCAGCCCGACAGGGAAGGGAGATACGCAGTATTTT
clone size: -; V gene: TRBV5-1; J gene: TRBJ2-7; D gene: -; CDR3 protein: CASSIPGVEQYF; CDR3 DNA: TGCGCCAGCAGCATCCCCGGGGTTGAGCAGTACTTC
clone size: -; V gene: TRBV12-3/TRBV12-4; J gene: TRBJ1-2; D gene: -; CDR3 protein: CASSSSTSYGYTF; CDR3 DNA: TGTGCCAGCAGTTCTTCAACGAGCTATGGCTACACCTTC
clone size: once; V gene: TRBV6-5; J gene: TRBJ1-1; D gene: -; CDR3 protein: CASSLPGTEAFF; CDR3 DNA: TGTGCCAGCAGCCTGCCCGGCACTGAAGCTTTCTTT
clone size: -; V gene: TRBV7-8; J gene: TRBJ2-7; D gene: TRBD1; CDR3 protein: CASSLQTGVEQYF; CDR3 DNA: TGTGCCAGCAGCTTACAGACAGGGGTCGAGCAGTACTTC
clone size: -; V gene: TRBV29-1; J gene: TRBJ2-1; D gene: TRBD2; CDR3 protein: CSVGADGTSGSSYNEQFF; CDR3 DNA: TGCAGCGTTGGAGCGGACGGGACTAGCGGGAGCTCCTACAATGAGCAGTTCTTC